This is a list of T cell receptor beta chains from one sample in a study of shared clonotypes between healthy human individuals. Some clones are missing from TCRdb's copy, which holds only in-frame ones; the method was immunoSEQ multiplex PCR. The repertoire holds 2 million to 2.5 million clones, with approximately 93% as singletons. The specimen was naive CD4+ T cells from PBMCs. These receptors came from a man in his late teens or twenties in good health. Some clones in this sample may be carry-over from other donors' samples. Both conserved end residues are part of each CDR3.

v_call: TRBV7-9; j_call: TRBJ1-5; cdr3_aa: CASSLSGGGNQPQHF
v_call: TRBV6-6; j_call: TRBJ2-3; cdr3_aa: CASTGGTDTQYF
v_call: TRBV11-2; j_call: TRBJ1-2; cdr3_aa: CASSIRGANYGYTF
v_call: TRBV10-1; j_call: TRBJ1-1; cdr3_aa: CASTTRGRLRNTEAFF
v_call: TRBV28; j_call: TRBJ2-7; cdr3_aa: CASRVGLAPYYEQYF
v_call: TRBV6-5; j_call: TRBJ1-2; cdr3_aa: CASSGQGYGYTF
v_call: TRBV28; j_call: TRBJ1-5; cdr3_aa: CAGQTYLNQPQHF
v_call: TRBV11-2; j_call: TRBJ2-5; cdr3_aa: CASSWGLAGGETQYF
v_call: TRBV28; j_call: TRBJ2-7; cdr3_aa: CASSLAQGGFHEQYF
v_call: TRBV10-1; j_call: TRBJ2-2; cdr3_aa: CASSVTQNTGELFF
v_call: TRBV30; j_call: TRBJ1-1; cdr3_aa: CAWGTGGVNTEAFF
v_call: TRBV10-3; j_call: TRBJ1-5; cdr3_aa: CAISESDQPQHF
v_call: TRBV6-1; j_call: TRBJ1-2; cdr3_aa: CASGKATNYGYTF
v_call: TRBV6-5; j_call: TRBJ2-7; cdr3_aa: CASRNAGRADEQYF
v_call: TRBV15; j_call: TRBJ2-7; cdr3_aa: CATSREGETVLEQYF
v_call: TRBV18; j_call: TRBJ2-7; cdr3_aa: CASSQGYEQYF
v_call: TRBV11-2; j_call: TRBJ1-1; cdr3_aa: CASSFLQGPSAGPREAFF
v_call: TRBV11-1; j_call: TRBJ2-5; cdr3_aa: CASSLMTSSRETQYF
v_call: TRBV12-2; j_call: TRBJ2-7; cdr3_aa: CASRSRPGSAEQYF
v_call: TRBV25-1; j_call: TRBJ1-4; cdr3_aa: CASSEYGRTNNEKLFF
v_call: TRBV5-1; j_call: TRBJ1-1; cdr3_aa: CASSLGQGQGDTEAFF
v_call: TRBV28; j_call: TRBJ1-5; cdr3_aa: CASSRPGEGQPQHF
v_call: TRBV5-6; j_call: TRBJ2-5; cdr3_aa: CASSFLLAGAETQYF
v_call: TRBV28; j_call: TRBJ1-1; cdr3_aa: CASSLPQRQAEAFF
v_call: TRBV5-1; j_call: TRBJ2-5; cdr3_aa: CASSIGQGRETQYF
v_call: TRBV9; j_call: TRBJ2-1; cdr3_aa: CASSGTSGRVNEQFF
v_call: TRBV7-9; j_call: TRBJ1-2; cdr3_aa: CASTTGTDYGYTF
v_call: TRBV7-6; j_call: TRBJ2-7; cdr3_aa: CASSQRLAGYEQYF
v_call: TRBV18; j_call: TRBJ1-2; cdr3_aa: CASSPVQGRNGYTF
v_call: TRBV30; j_call: TRBJ1-2; cdr3_aa: CAWRGGRGTTGYTF
v_call: TRBV11-2; j_call: TRBJ1-2; cdr3_aa: CASSVRTGPYGYTF
v_call: TRBV9; j_call: TRBJ2-2; cdr3_aa: CASSVPGQGGGTGELFF
v_call: TRBV5-1; j_call: TRBJ2-1; cdr3_aa: CASSLGISTSGNNEQFF
v_call: TRBV4-3; j_call: TRBJ1-2; cdr3_aa: CASSLTVGTANYGYTF
v_call: TRBV7-9; j_call: TRBJ2-5; cdr3_aa: CASSVLTGGEETQYF
v_call: TRBV19; j_call: TRBJ1-4; cdr3_aa: CASSPRYEKLFF
v_call: TRBV6-5; j_call: TRBJ2-7; cdr3_aa: CASSYRGRTPYEQYF
v_call: TRBV15; j_call: TRBJ1-1; cdr3_aa: CATSRDVTANTEAFF
v_call: TRBV4-2; j_call: TRBJ2-1; cdr3_aa: CASSQVIASGAYNEQFF
v_call: TRBV18; j_call: TRBJ2-5; cdr3_aa: CASSPPSQETQYF
v_call: TRBV15; j_call: TRBJ1-4; cdr3_aa: CATSRGRVYNEKLFF